The present T cell receptor beta chain was sequenced within a study of blood T cells in healthy people across ages. V was shortened by 4 bases and J by 4 bases, with 14 bases between the two germline ends. CDR1 is MGHRA, CDR2 YSYEKL, per germline. The CDR3 covers 15 residues. Primers used in a second PCR of roughly 6 to 11 cycles were a sample-barcoded 5' primer and a J-beta primer mix. One entry per CDR3 protein, called by TCRdb with MiXCR from the 5' RACE reads. The data contain 920,000 or so distinct CDR3 sequences, under 45% of them seen just once; the ten biggest clones take up approximately 20%.

The receptor was isolated from a woman in her sixties in good health. The sequencing input was blood. The chain links TRBV4-1 to TRBJ2-4; perhaps D is TRBD1 or TRBD2 (5 bases each). The CDR3 sequence is CASSRTGTEKNIQYF. CDR3 nucleotide sequence: TGCGCCAGCAGCCGAACCGGGACGGAGAAAAACATTCAGTACTTC.